The T cell receptor beta chain described here comes from a study of T cell responses to AZD1222 COVID-19 vaccine. This CDR3 has 14 amino acids. Per the germline V gene, CDR1 is MNHEY and CDR2 is SMNVEV (reference sequence). Deletions cut 8 bases from V and 2 bases from J, with 14 bases between. TCRdb's copy holds only in-frame clones and misses some; the assay was immunoSEQ multiplex PCR. The sample lists about 150,000 clones, 92% occurring once. The chain is built from TRBV27 and TRBJ2-3, with D uncertain. Sequenced material: peripheral blood, taken on day 0 of AZD1222 vaccination. This sequence was found in an adult in good health. The chain's CDR3 is CASGVLGTTDTQYF. CDR3 DNA sequence: TGTGCCAGCGGAGTGCTCGGCACCACAGATACGCAGTATTTT.